Sequencing of this T cell receptor (beta chain) was carried out in a study of blood T cells in healthy people across ages. The length of the CDR3 is 14 residues. The V and J ends lost 2 bases and 5 bases respectively, with 12 bases between them. The use of a sample-barcoded 5' primer and a J-beta primer mix characterized a second PCR of roughly 6 to 11 cycles. MiXCR, applied by TCRdb to the 5' RACE reads, yields one record per CDR3 protein. The sample shows about 1,600,000 distinct CDR3 sequences, 35% to 45% of them seen only once. The clonotype originates from a woman aged 18-29 years in good health. Specimen: blood. The rearrangement links TRBV12-3 or TRBV12-4 to TRBJ1-1, with a possible D match to TRBD1 (6 bases). CDR3 bases: TGTGCCAGCAGTTTAAGAAACAGGGATACTGAAGCTTTCTTT. Residues: CASSLRNRDTEAFF.